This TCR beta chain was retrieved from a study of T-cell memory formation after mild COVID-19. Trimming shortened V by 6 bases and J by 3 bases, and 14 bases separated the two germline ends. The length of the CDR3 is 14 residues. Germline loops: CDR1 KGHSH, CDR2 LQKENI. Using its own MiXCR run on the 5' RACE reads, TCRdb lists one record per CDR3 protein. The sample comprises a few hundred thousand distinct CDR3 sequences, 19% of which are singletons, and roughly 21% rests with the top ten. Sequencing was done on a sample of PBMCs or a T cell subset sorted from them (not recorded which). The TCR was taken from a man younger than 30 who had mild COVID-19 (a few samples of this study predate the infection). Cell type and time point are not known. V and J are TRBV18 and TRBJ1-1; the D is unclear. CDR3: CASSYVGGYTEAFF. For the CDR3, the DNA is TGTGCCAGCTCCTACGTGGGCGGATACACTGAAGCTTTCTTT. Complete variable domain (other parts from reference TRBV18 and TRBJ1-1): NAGVMQNPRHLVRRRGQEARLRCSPMKGHSHVYWYRQLPEEGLKFMVYLQKENIIDESGMPKERFSAEFPKEGPSILRIQQVVRGDSAAYFCASSYVGGYTEAFFGQGTRLTVV.